Listed below are T cell receptor beta chains from one sample, sequenced in a study of beta chain features in type 1 diabetes. Produced via immunoSEQ multiplex PCR; TCRdb's table is partial and in-frame only. The table shows over 150,000 clones, with less than 9.5% occurring only once. Sequencing used central memory CD4+ T cells from blood. The receptors originated from a woman aged 40 to 50 with type 1 diabetes. Each CDR3 is given with its conserved first and last residue. The D gene is left open where the match is weak. Clone size, where shown, is once, few, many, or a class for clones that have expanded.

j_gene: TRBJ1-2
abundance: many
v_gene: TRBV7-9
d_gene: NA
CDR3aa: CASSFPDWTAEGYTF
CDR3nt: TGTGCCAGCAGTTTCCCCGATTGGACAGCTGAAGGCTACACCTTC

j_gene: TRBJ2-7
abundance: few
v_gene: TRBV18
d_gene: TRBD1
CDR3aa: CASSPPSGTGYEQYF
CDR3nt: TGTGCCAGCTCACCACCCTCCGGGACAGGGTACGAGCAGTACTTC

j_gene: TRBJ1-1
abundance: few
v_gene: TRBV4-3
d_gene: TRBD1
CDR3aa: CASSQDYRGNTEAFF
CDR3nt: TGCGCCAGCAGCCAGGATTACAGGGGAAACACTGAAGCTTTCTTT

j_gene: TRBJ1-5
abundance: NA
v_gene: TRBV11-1
d_gene: NA
CDR3aa: CASSSQGQPQHF
CDR3nt: TGTGCCAGCAGCTCTCAGGGTCAGCCCCAGCATTTT

j_gene: TRBJ2-3
abundance: few
v_gene: TRBV9
d_gene: TRBD2
CDR3aa: CASSPGRGTIRTDTQYF
CDR3nt: TGTGCCAGCAGCCCCGGCCGCGGGACTATACGCACAGATACGCAGTATTTT

j_gene: TRBJ1-2
abundance: few
v_gene: TRBV4-2
d_gene: NA
CDR3aa: CASTPLELSYGYTF
CDR3nt: TGTGCCAGCACCCCTCTAGAGCTTTCGTATGGCTACACCTTC

j_gene: TRBJ1-4
abundance: few
v_gene: TRBV29-1
d_gene: NA
CDR3aa: CSGGGGGEKLFF
CDR3nt: TGCAGCGGAGGTGGCGGTGGGGAAAAACTGTTTTTT

j_gene: TRBJ2-7
abundance: NA
v_gene: TRBV27
d_gene: NA
CDR3aa: CASSLRSTGYSYEQYF
CDR3nt: TGTGCCAGCAGTCTAAGATCTACAGGGTACTCCTACGAGCAGTACTTC

j_gene: TRBJ1-5
abundance: many
v_gene: TRBV28
d_gene: NA
CDR3aa: CASSFGENRQPQHF
CDR3nt: TGTGCCAGCAGTTTCGGGGAAAATAGGCAGCCCCAGCATTTT

j_gene: TRBJ1-1
abundance: few
v_gene: TRBV7-9
d_gene: NA
CDR3aa: CASSYGGEAFF
CDR3nt: TGTGCCAGCAGCTACGGGGGGGAAGCTTTCTTT

j_gene: TRBJ2-1
abundance: few
v_gene: TRBV5-1
d_gene: NA
CDR3aa: CASSTDGGRNEQFF
CDR3nt: TGCGCCAGCAGCACGGACGGGGGTCGCAATGAGCAGTTCTTC

j_gene: TRBJ2-7
abundance: NA
v_gene: TRBV30
d_gene: TRBD1
CDR3aa: CAWSAHRGRFYEQYF
CDR3nt: TGTGCCTGGAGTGCCCACAGGGGAAGGTTCTACGAGCAGTACTTC

j_gene: TRBJ2-1
abundance: many
v_gene: TRBV25-1
d_gene: NA
CDR3aa: CASSDAERKEQFF
CDR3nt: TGTGCCAGCAGTGACGCCGAGAGGAAGGAGCAGTTCTTC

j_gene: TRBJ2-6
abundance: few
v_gene: TRBV27
d_gene: TRBD1
CDR3aa: CASSYTGVGFSGANVLTF
CDR3nt: TGTGCCAGCAGTTACACAGGGGTCGGTTTCTCTGGGGCCAACGTCCTGACTTTC

j_gene: TRBJ1-2
abundance: few
v_gene: TRBV5-4
d_gene: NA
CDR3aa: CASSSGGQGSDYGYTF
CDR3nt: TGTGCCAGCAGCTCGGGGGGGCAGGGATCGGACTATGGCTACACCTTC

j_gene: TRBJ2-7
abundance: few
v_gene: TRBV7-3
d_gene: TRBD2
CDR3aa: CASSSGLGNGEQYF
CDR3nt: TGTGCCAGCAGCTCCGGACTAGGAAATGGCGAGCAGTACTTC

j_gene: TRBJ2-7
abundance: few
v_gene: TRBV29-1
d_gene: NA
CDR3aa: CSVKKGAGSSYEQYF
CDR3nt: TGCAGCGTCAAGAAAGGGGCAGGAAGCTCCTACGAGCAGTACTTC

j_gene: TRBJ2-7
abundance: NA
v_gene: TRBV11-2
d_gene: NA
CDR3aa: CASSSDRTSYEQYF
CDR3nt: TGTGCCAGCAGCTCCGACAGGACGTCCTACGAGCAGTACTTC

j_gene: TRBJ2-3
abundance: NA
v_gene: TRBV19
d_gene: TRBD1
CDR3aa: CATTLQGQRTDTQYF
CDR3nt: TGTGCCACAACTCTTCAGGGACAGCGCACAGATACGCAGTATTTT

j_gene: TRBJ2-1
abundance: NA
v_gene: TRBV9
d_gene: NA
CDR3aa: CASSVAASSYNEQFF
CDR3nt: TGTGCCAGCAGCGTAGCGGCTAGTTCCTACAATGAGCAGTTCTTC

j_gene: TRBJ1-6
abundance: NA
v_gene: TRBV18
d_gene: NA
CDR3aa: CASSPTKYLQDSPLHF
CDR3nt: TGTGCCAGCTCACCAACTAAGTACCTACAAGATTCACCCCTCCACTTT

j_gene: TRBJ1-1
abundance: NA
v_gene: TRBV4-2
d_gene: NA
CDR3aa: CASSQEYTVLNTEAFF
CDR3nt: TGTGCCAGCAGCCAAGAATATACGGTTTTGAACACTGAAGCTTTCTTT

j_gene: TRBJ2-7
abundance: few
v_gene: TRBV10-2
d_gene: TRBD1
CDR3aa: CASLQGAGFEQYF
CDR3nt: TGCGCCAGTCTACAGGGGGCTGGATTCGAGCAGTACTTC

j_gene: TRBJ1-6
abundance: many
v_gene: TRBV7-9
d_gene: NA
CDR3aa: CASSLELGQNSPLHF
CDR3nt: TGTGCCAGCAGCTTAGAGCTCGGACAGAATTCACCCCTCCACTTT

j_gene: TRBJ2-3
abundance: NA
v_gene: TRBV5-4
d_gene: TRBD1
CDR3aa: CASSLHSGQGGDTQYF
CDR3nt: TGTGCCAGCAGCTTGCACTCCGGACAGGGGGGAGATACGCAGTATTTT

j_gene: TRBJ2-7
abundance: NA
v_gene: TRBV9
d_gene: TRBD1
CDR3aa: CASSKDRGLTEQYF
CDR3nt: TGTGCCAGCAGCAAAGACAGGGGTCTCACCGAGCAGTACTTC

j_gene: TRBJ2-3
abundance: few
v_gene: TRBV6-1
d_gene: TRBD2
CDR3aa: CASLLTSADTQYF
CDR3nt: TGTGCCAGCCTCCTGACTAGCGCAGATACGCAGTATTTT

j_gene: TRBJ2-7
abundance: NA
v_gene: TRBV6-6
d_gene: TRBD1
CDR3aa: CASSYPRDRGGYEQYF
CDR3nt: TGTGCCAGCAGTTACCCCCGGGACAGGGGAGGGTACGAGCAGTACTTC

j_gene: TRBJ2-2
abundance: NA
v_gene: TRBV5-1
d_gene: TRBD2
CDR3aa: CASSLGLAGDSVTGELFF
CDR3nt: TGCGCCAGCAGCTTGGGACTAGCGGGAGACTCGGTCACCGGGGAGCTGTTTTTT

j_gene: TRBJ1-5
abundance: few
v_gene: TRBV30
d_gene: NA
CDR3aa: CAWSVWEGNQPQHF
CDR3nt: TGTGCCTGGAGTGTATGGGAGGGCAATCAGCCCCAGCATTTT

j_gene: TRBJ2-1
abundance: NA
v_gene: TRBV9
d_gene: NA
CDR3aa: CASSVRSPRGRDEQFF
CDR3nt: TGTGCCAGCAGCGTAAGGTCACCGAGAGGGCGGGATGAGCAGTTCTTC

j_gene: TRBJ2-1
abundance: many
v_gene: TRBV15
d_gene: TRBD1
CDR3aa: CATSGQGAISYEQFF
CDR3nt: TGTGCCACCAGCGGACAGGGGGCTATATCCTATGAGCAGTTCTTC

j_gene: TRBJ1-2
abundance: few
v_gene: TRBV4-3
d_gene: NA
CDR3aa: CASSQDSRGGLYTF
CDR3nt: TGCGCCAGCAGCCAAGATTCCCGGGGGGGACTCTACACCTTC